What follows are 4 T cell receptor beta chains derived from one specimen sequenced in a study of siplizumab effects on memory and regulatory T cells. This table comes from immunoSEQ multiplex PCR, and its TCRdb copy is limited to in-frame clones, with some not included. In the table there are about 100,000 clones, 94% of which are singletons. The source material was Tregs sorted from blood. These receptors came from a human donor in good health.

The rearrangement uses TRBV18 and TRBJ2-7, with unresolved D. V gave up 5 bases and J gave up 3 bases, with 17 bases separating them. Per germline, CDR1 KGHSH and CDR2 LQKENI. The length of the CDR3 is 15 residues. DNA of the CDR3: TGTGCCAGCTCATTCCGACTGTCTGTAGGCTACGAGCAGTACTTC. Protein sequence: CASSFRLSVGYEQYF.

This clone occurred once. The V and J genes are TRBV7-9 and TRBJ2-2; D possibly corresponds to TRBD2 (6 bases). The V gene lost 3 bases and the J gene lost 8 bases, with 13 bases spanning the gap. Germline loops: CDR1 SEHNR, CDR2 FQNEAQ (reference sequence). This CDR3 comprises 14 residues. CDR3 protein: CASSFLRESGELFF. In nucleotides, the CDR3 is TGTGCCAGCAGCTTTTTACGGGAGAGTGGGGAGCTGTTTTTT.

The V call is TRBV9, the J call TRBJ2-6, with D tentatively TRBD1 or TRBD2 (5 bases each). The CDR3 loop spans 14 amino acids. The V gene lost 2 bases and the J gene lost 2 bases, with 5 bases spanning the gap. CDR1 and CDR2 from the germline V gene are SGDLS and YYNGEE. CDR3 DNA: TGTGCCAGCAGCGTGGGGGCTGGGGCCAACGTCCTGACTTTC. Protein: CASSVGAGANVLTF.

The rearrangement links TRBV15 to TRBJ2-7; D might be TRBD2 (5 bases). The V end was cut by 0 bases, the J end by 4 bases, with 22 bases between. This CDR3 has 18 residues. The germline V gene has CDR1 LNHNV and CDR2 YYDKDF (reference sequence). CDR3 sequence (DNA): TGTGCCACCAGCAGAGATATCGGCACCGGGAACCTTTTTTACGAGCAGTACTTC. This encodes CATSRDIGTGNLFYEQYF.